The 19 T cell receptor beta chains reported below all come from one sample, sequenced in a study of immune heterogeneity within non-small cell lung tumors. TCRs were amplified from roughly 540 ng gDNA of bulk tumor per sample. Surgeons took several biopsies per primary tumor, spaced far apart, during surgery. Enrolled individuals presented with untreated, newly diagnosed non-small cell lung cancer and received curative surgery. TCR beta CDR3 was amplified by multiplex PCR using 32 V and 13 J primers. One entry per CDR3 protein results from TCRdb running MiXCR on the multiplex PCR reads. This sample has about 2,900 distinct CDR3 sequences, with more than 20% found just once. The sample was lung tumor tissue. These receptors were collected from a female donor with non-small cell lung cancer.

The V gene is TRBV24-1, the J gene TRBJ2-7; 10 positions agree with TRBD2. Trimming removed 2 bases from V and 5 bases from J; junction bases left unmatched: 5. Per germline, CDR1 KGHDR and CDR2 SFDVKD. This CDR3 is 15 amino acids long. The CDR3 DNA is TGTGCCACCAGTGATTCCACCGGGACTAGCGACGAGCAGTACTTC. It encodes CATSDSTGTSDEQYF.

Relative to its sample, this clonotype is medium-sized. This rearrangement joins TRBV19 to TRBJ1-1; D call uncertain. The CDR3 length is 11 residues. Between the trimmed V and J ends, which lost 3 bases and 5 bases, there was a span of 4 bases. Germline CDR1 LNHDA, CDR2 SQIVND (reference sequence). In nucleotides, the CDR3 is TGTGCCAGTAGTATCGGGACTGAAGCTTTCTTT. Its translation: CASSIGTEAFF.

This clonotype is medium-sized (0.01 to 0.1%) by share. This rearrangement joins TRBV6-1 to TRBJ2-5, with 10 bases aligning to TRBD2. CDR3 length equals 15 residues. Germline values: CDR1 MNHNS, CDR2 SASEGT. The V and J ends lost 6 bases and 2 bases, in that order; junction bases with no gene match: 6. The CDR3 nucleotides are TGTGCCAGCAGGGGAGGACTAGCGGAACAAGAGACCCAGTACTTC. Protein sequence: CASRGGLAEQETQYF.

Relative to its sample, this clonotype is large (0.1 to 1%). This sequence joins TRBV6-1 and TRBJ2-7, with 10 bases aligning to TRBD1. Germline V CDR1 and CDR2: MNHNS, SASEGT. The CDR3 has 15 amino acids. V was clipped by 5 bases and J by 4 bases; unmatched bases: 8. The CDR3 protein is CASSLNPGQGYEQYF. DNA for the CDR3: TGTGCCAGCAGTTTAAACCCGGGACAGGGGTACGAGCAGTACTTC.

Relative to its sample, this clonotype is medium-sized. The chain uses TRBV28 and TRBJ1-2; TRBD1 agrees at 7 bases. With V trimmed by 4 bases and J by 1 base, 6 bases remained unmatched. CDR1 MDHEN and CDR2 SYDVKM come from the germline V gene. The CDR3 sequence is 15 residues long. The chain's CDR3 is CASSWTGILNYGYTF. The CDR3 nucleotides are TGTGCCAGCAGTTGGACAGGAATACTTAACTATGGCTACACCTTC.

The rearrangement uses TRBV9 and TRBJ2-1; TRBD2 aligns across 11 bases. J lost 5 bases, V lost 4 bases, and 11 bases had no gene match. CDR3 size: 17 residues. The germline CDR1 and CDR2 sequences are SGDLS and YYNGEE. CDR3 DNA sequence: TGTGCCAGCAGCCCAAGTGGGTTGACTAGCGGGGACAATGAGCAGTTCTTC. Amino acid sequence: CASSPSGLTSGDNEQFF.

This chain connects TRBV18 to TRBJ2-6, with D unclear. Trimming pared 3 bases from V and 2 bases from J, leaving 8 bases between. The CDR3 is 15 residues long. CDR1 is KGHSH and CDR2 is LQKENI in the germline V gene. Written as DNA, the CDR3 is TGTGCCAGCTCACCTGGGGTAACTGGGGCCAACGTCCTGACTTTC. This sequence encodes CASSPGVTGANVLTF.

The chain couples TRBV24-1 to TRBJ2-3; D possibly corresponds to TRBD2 (6 bases). This CDR3 region has 16 residues. The germline V gene has CDR1 KGHDR and CDR2 SFDVKD. V was trimmed by 1 base and J by 6 bases, leaving 16 bases between them. The CDR3 is CATSDFGTDGSDTQYF. The CDR3 coding sequence is TGTGCCACCAGTGATTTTGGGACTGACGGGTCCGATACGCAGTATTTT.

About this clonotype: A read error may be the cause here, since a much bigger clone is one base away. The chain combines TRBV19 with TRBJ2-1, with 9 bases lining up with TRBD2. Per the germline V gene, CDR1 is LNHDA and CDR2 is SQIVND (reference sequence). This CDR3 has 15 residues. The CDR3 DNA follows: TGTGCCCGTAGTATAGGACTAGCGAGGGACAATGAGCAGTTCTTC. This gives the protein CARSIGLARDNEQFF.

Comments on this clonotype: Relative to the germline gene, one junction end is altered; a read error may explain this. The CDR3 nucleotides are TGCAGTGCTGGAGACAGGAGCAATGAAAAACTGCTTTTT. It translates to CSAGDRSNEKLLF. V gene TRBV20-1 combines with J gene TRBJ1-4; D might be TRBD1 (6 bases). The CDR3 sequence is 13 residues long. From germline, CDR1 is DFQATT and CDR2 SNEGSKA (reference sequence).

This clonotype is categorized as medium-sized (0.01 to 0.1%). The chain links TRBV10-3 to TRBJ1-1; TRBD1 matches at 11 bases. Per the germline V gene, CDR1 is ENHRY and CDR2 is SYGVKD. V gave up 2 bases and J gave up 1 base; unmatched junction bases: 3. This CDR3 has 16 amino acids. The CDR3 region has the DNA TGTGCCATCAGTGAGGGGACAGGGGGATGGAACACTGAAGCTTTCTTT. Amino acids: CAISEGTGGWNTEAFF.

The J gene is TRBJ1-1, the V gene TRBV7-8; 9 positions match TRBD1. The CDR3 loop spans 14 amino acids. The J segment lost 4 bases and the V segment lost 4 bases, leaving 4 bases of the junction unmatched. Germline V gene lookup returns CDR1 SGHVS and CDR2 FQNEAQ. CDR3 DNA: TGTGCCAGCAGCTCCAAGACAGGGGGCACTGAAGCTTTCTTT. Translated, it gives CASSSKTGGTEAFF.

The chain employs TRBV7-9 and TRBJ1-1, with 7 bases lining up with TRBD1. Germline lookup yields CDR1 SEHNR and CDR2 FQNEAQ (reference sequence). V was pared by 6 bases and J by 1 base, with 5 bases of the junction left unmatched. This CDR3 region has 14 residues. The CDR3, as DNA: TGTGCCAGCAGGACCGGGACAGAGAACACTGAAGCTTTCTTT. The encoded protein is CASRTGTENTEAFF. Together with reference TRBV7-9 and TRBJ1-1, the CDR3 gives the full variable domain: DTGVSQNPRHKITKRGQNVTFRCDPISEHNRLYWYRQTLGQGPEFLTYFQNEAQLEKSRLLSDRFSAERPKGSFSTLEIQRTEQGDSAMYLCASRTGTENTEAFFGQGTRLTVV.

The rearrangement joins TRBV3-1 to TRBJ2-1; no firm D call. The CDR3 runs 12 residues. In germline, CDR1 is LGHDT, CDR2 YNNKEL (reference sequence). V gave up 6 bases and J gave up 3 bases, with 6 bases separating them. The CDR3 coding sequence is TGTGCCAGCAGTCAGAGCTACAATGAGCAGTTCTTC. This translates into CASSQSYNEQFF.

The genes are TRBV20-1 and TRBJ2-7; D tentatively fits TRBD1 or TRBD2 (6 bases each). V lost 0 bases and J lost 0, with 15 bases in between. This CDR3 region has 16 residues. Germline CDR1 is DFQATT and CDR2 is SNEGSKA (reference sequence). DNA of the CDR3: TGCAGTGCTAGAGATGTGGGGGGCCCAAACTCCTACGAGCAGTACTTC. As protein: CSARDVGGPNSYEQYF.

Comments on this clonotype: Possible read error: a much larger clone is one base away. V and J are TRBV27 and TRBJ2-3; D not certain. The CDR3 length is 14 residues. Germline V gene data show CDR1 as MNHEY and CDR2 as SMNVEV (reference sequence). CDR3 coding DNA: TGTGTCAGCAGGCAGCCATACGATGCAGATACGCAGTATTTT. It encodes CVSRQPYDADTQYF.

Within the sample, this clonotype is medium-sized. The rearrangement uses TRBV7-9 and TRBJ1-1; D is uncertain. Trimming took off 5 bases at V and 4 bases at J, with 11 bases between the two ends. Per the germline V gene, CDR1 is SEHNR and CDR2 is FQNEAQ (reference sequence). This CDR3 has 13 amino acids. CDR3: CASSPTEGTEAFF. CDR3 nucleotides: TGTGCCAGCAGCCCAACAGAGGGCACTGAAGCTTTCTTT.

With respect to this clonotype: No conserved phenylalanine or tryptophan ends this CDR3, so it is likely a read error. This chain links TRBV19 with TRBJ2-2; 8 bases map to TRBD2. The CDR3 spans 13 residues. J gave up 6 bases and V 6 bases, and 3 bases lay outside the gene matches. Per germline, CDR1 LNHDA and CDR2 SQIVND (reference sequence). The CDR3 is CASSRTSSGELFL. DNA of the CDR3: TGTGCCAGTAGCCGGACTAGCTCCGGGGAGCTGTTTCTT.

By sample fraction, this clonotype is medium-sized (0.01 to 0.1%). V usage is TRBV19 and J usage is TRBJ2-7; D may match TRBD1 or TRBD2 (5 bases each). V was trimmed by 4 bases and J by 2 bases, leaving 12 bases between them. CDR3 size: 14 residues. The germline V gene encodes CDR1 LNHDA and CDR2 SQIVND (reference sequence). For the CDR3, the DNA is TGTGCCAGTAGTACAACGGGACCCCCCTACGAGCAGTACTTC. This translates into CASSTTGPPYEQYF.